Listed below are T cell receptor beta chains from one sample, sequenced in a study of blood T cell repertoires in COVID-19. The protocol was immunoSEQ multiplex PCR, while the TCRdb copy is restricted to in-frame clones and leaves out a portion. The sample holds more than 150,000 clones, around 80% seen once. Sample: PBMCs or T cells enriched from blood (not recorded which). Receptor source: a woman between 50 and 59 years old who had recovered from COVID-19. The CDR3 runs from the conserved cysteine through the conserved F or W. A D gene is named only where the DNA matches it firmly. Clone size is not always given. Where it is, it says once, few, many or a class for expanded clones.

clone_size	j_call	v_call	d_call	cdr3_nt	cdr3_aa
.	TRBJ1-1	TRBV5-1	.	TGCGCCAGCAGCTTCGCCCCCCAGGGCGGGAACACTGAAGCTTTCTTT	CASSFAPQGGNTEAFF
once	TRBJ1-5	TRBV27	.	TGTGCCAGCAGTTTCGGGGGGAATCAGCCCCAGCATTTT	CASSFGGNQPQHF
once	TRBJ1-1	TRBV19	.	TGTGCCAGTACCTTCCAAGGACAGAACACTGAAGCTTTCTTT	CASTFQGQNTEAFF
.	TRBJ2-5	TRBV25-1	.	TGTGCCAGCAGTGAAGGGGGGGCTGGAGAGACCCAGTACTTC	CASSEGGAGETQYF
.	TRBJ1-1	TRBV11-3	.	TGTGCCAGCAGTGTAGCTATGGACACTGAAGCTTTCTTT	CASSVAMDTEAFF
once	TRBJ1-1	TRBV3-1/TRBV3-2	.	TGTGCCAGCAGTCGCACAGAGTACACTGAAGCTTTCTTT	CASSRTEYTEAFF
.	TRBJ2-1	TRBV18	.	TGTGCCAGCTCACTTCCGGGGGACAATGAGCAGTTCTTC	CASSLPGDNEQFF
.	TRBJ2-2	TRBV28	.	TGTGCCAGCAGTTTAACCCAAGGGGCCGGGGAGCTGTTTTTT	CASSLTQGAGELFF
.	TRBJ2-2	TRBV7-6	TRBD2	TGTGCCAGCAGTCCTAGCGGGGGTCTGGGCACCGGGGAGCTGTTTTTT	CASSPSGGLGTGELFF
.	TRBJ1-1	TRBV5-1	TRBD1	TGCGCCAGCAGCTTGTCAGGGGGAAGAGGAACTGAAGCTTTCTTT	CASSLSGGRGTEAFF
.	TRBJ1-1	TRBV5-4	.	TGTGCCAGCAGCTTGGGTGTGCAGGCCAACACTGAAGCTTTCTTT	CASSLGVQANTEAFF
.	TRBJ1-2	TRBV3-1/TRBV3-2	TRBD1	TGTGCCAGCAGCCCACGACAGGGGAGACTTGAAAACTATGGCTACACCTTC	CASSPRQGRLENYGYTF
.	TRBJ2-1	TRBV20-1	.	TGCAGTGCCCCATTGGGCCCCGTCCAGATCTTC	CSAPLGPVQIF
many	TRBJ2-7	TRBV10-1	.	TGCGCCAGCAGTGAGTCGAACGGCCAGCCGGCGGTGCTAGAGGCCTCCGAGCAGTACTTC	CASSESNGQPAVLEASEQYF
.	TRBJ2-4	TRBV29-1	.	TGCAGCGTCCTCTCCCCCGGGGGAGCCAAAAACATTCAGTACTTC	CSVLSPGGAKNIQYF
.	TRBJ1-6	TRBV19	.	TGTGCCAGTAGTATGGTGCAGGGCTCACCCCTCCACTTT	CASSMVQGSPLHF
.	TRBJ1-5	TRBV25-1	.	TGTGCCAGCAGTGCTTCGAAAACAGGGATAGGCTCTAATCAGCCCCAGCATTTT	CASSASKTGIGSNQPQHF
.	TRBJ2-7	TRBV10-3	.	TGTGCCATCAGTGATGAACAGGGATACTACGAGCAGTACTTC	CAISDEQGYYEQYF
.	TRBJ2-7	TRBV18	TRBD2	TGTGCCAGCTCACCCGGGGGGGAGTACGAGCAGTACTTC	CASSPGGEYEQYF
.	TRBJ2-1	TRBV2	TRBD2	TGTGCCAGCAGTGAAGCGCTTCGGGGGGGACTGCTCTACAATGAGCAGTTCTTC	CASSEALRGGLLYNEQFF
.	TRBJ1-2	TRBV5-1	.	TGCGCCAGCAGCTTGGAGCGGGTCTTGGGCTACACCTTC	CASSLERVLGYTF
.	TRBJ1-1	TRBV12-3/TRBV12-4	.	TGTGCCAGCATAATGGGGCGGAACACTGAAGCTTTCTTT	CASIMGRNTEAFF
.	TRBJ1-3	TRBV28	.	TGTGCCAGCGGTTCGACAGTCTCTGGAAACACCATATATTTT	CASGSTVSGNTIYF
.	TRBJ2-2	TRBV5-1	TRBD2	TGCGCCAGCAGCTTGGATGTTAGCGGGCCTGTCAACACCGGGGAGCTGTTTTTT	CASSLDVSGPVNTGELFF
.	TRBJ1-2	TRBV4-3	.	TGCGCCAGCAGCCAAGATATGCGGGAGGGCGGGTCTGGCTACACCTTC	CASSQDMREGGSGYTF
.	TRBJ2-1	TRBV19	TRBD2	TGTGCCAGTAGTATTCGGGGAGCGGGGCAAAAGCCTAGCTCCTACAATGAGCAGTTCTTC	CASSIRGAGQKPSSYNEQFF
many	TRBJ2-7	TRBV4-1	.	TGCGCCAGCAGCCTCCACGAGTCGTACGAGCAGTACTTC	CASSLHESYEQYF
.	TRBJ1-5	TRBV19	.	TGTGCCAGTAGTATAGGGGGCTGGAGCAATCAGCCCCAGCATTTT	CASSIGGWSNQPQHF
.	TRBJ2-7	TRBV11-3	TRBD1	TGTGCCAGCAGCTTAAGGAAGCGGCCAGGGGGCGACGAGCAGTACTTC	CASSLRKRPGGDEQYF
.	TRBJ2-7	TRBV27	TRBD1	TGTGCCAGCAGTGCCGGGACAGACTACGAGCAGTACTTC	CASSAGTDYEQYF
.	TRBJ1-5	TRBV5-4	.	TGTGCCAGCAGCCAGGGTCCAGTTAGCAATCAGCCCCAGCATTTT	CASSQGPVSNQPQHF
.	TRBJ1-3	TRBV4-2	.	TGTGCCAGCAGCCAAGGGAGACAGAGCTCTGGAAACACCATATATTTT	CASSQGRQSSGNTIYF
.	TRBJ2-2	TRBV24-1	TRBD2	TGTGCCACCAGTGACGCTTCGGGACTAGCCGGCACGCGTGCCGGGGAGCTGTTTTTT	CATSDASGLAGTRAGELFF
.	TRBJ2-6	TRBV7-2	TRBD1	TGTGCCAGCAGCTTACAGGGGGCATCTGGGGCCAACGTCCTGACTTTC	CASSLQGASGANVLTF
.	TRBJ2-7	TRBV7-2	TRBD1	TGTGCCAGCAGCTTAGACAGGGGCTCCTACGAGCAGTACTTC	CASSLDRGSYEQYF
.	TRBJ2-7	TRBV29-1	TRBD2	TGCAGCGTTGGTCGAGGGACTAACCCCCACGAGCAGTACTTC	CSVGRGTNPHEQYF
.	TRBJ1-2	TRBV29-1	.	TGCAGCGCCCAAAGGAACCCCGGGGACTATGGCTACACCTTC	CSAQRNPGDYGYTF
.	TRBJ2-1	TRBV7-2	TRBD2	TGTGCCAGCAGCTTATGGACCCTACTAGCGGGAACGTCCGAGGAGCAGTTCTTC	CASSLWTLLAGTSEEQFF
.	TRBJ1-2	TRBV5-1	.	TGCGCCAGCAGCTTGGTGCCAATCTACGACTATGGCTACACCTTC	CASSLVPIYDYGYTF
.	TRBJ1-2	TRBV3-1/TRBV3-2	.	TGTGCCAGCAGCCAAGGTCGGACATTGATGTATGGCTACACCTTC	CASSQGRTLMYGYTF
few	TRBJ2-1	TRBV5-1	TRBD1	TGCGCCAGCAGTTCATACAGGGGGCGCGGTGTTGGTGAGCAGTTCTTC	CASSSYRGRGVGEQFF
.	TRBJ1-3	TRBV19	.	TGTGCCAGTAAATCAGCTGGAAACACCATATATTTT	CASKSAGNTIYF
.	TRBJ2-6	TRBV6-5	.	TGTGCCAGCAGTTACCAGGCTGGGGCCAACGTCCTGACTTTC	CASSYQAGANVLTF
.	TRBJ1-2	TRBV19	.	TGTGCCAGTAGTATTGACAGTCACTATGGCTACACCTTC	CASSIDSHYGYTF